What follows are 22 T cell receptor beta chains derived from one specimen sequenced in a study of Tregs in tolerant kidney transplant recipients. This table comes from immunoSEQ multiplex PCR, and its TCRdb copy is limited to in-frame clones, with some not included. The profile shows 85,000 to 100,000 clones, under 95% of them singletons. The material was CD4+ T cells from blood, obtained before the transplant. These receptors were obtained from a human donor who received a combined kidney and bone marrow transplant.

This chain uses TRBV28 with TRBJ2-5; a possible D gene is TRBD2 (5 bases). Trimming took 5 bases from V and 4 from J, leaving 11 bases between them. The CDR3 has 13 residues. The germline V gene has CDR1 MDHEN and CDR2 SYDVKM. The CDR3 DNA is TGTGCCAGCAGTATCCTGGGAGTAGAGACCCAGTACTTC. Its protein is CASSILGVETQYF.

The chain is built from TRBV30 and TRBJ1-1; unclear D gene. The length of the CDR3 is 13 residues. CDR1 is GTSNPN and CDR2 is SVGIG in the germline V gene (reference sequence). V gave up 0 bases and J gave up 0 bases, with 5 bases separating them. The CDR3: CAWSVLVNTEAFF. CDR3 sequence (DNA): TGTGCCTGGAGTGTACTGGTGAACACTGAAGCTTTCTTT.

The J gene is TRBJ1-2, the V gene TRBV27; tentatively, D is TRBD1 (5 bases). Per the germline V gene, CDR1 is MNHEY and CDR2 is SMNVEV (reference sequence). The CDR3 totals 11 residues. V lost 6 bases and J lost 8, with 10 bases in between. The CDR3 protein is CASRGLGGYTF. The CDR3 nucleotides are TGTGCCAGCAGGGGACTGGGAGGCTACACCTTC.

This chain uses TRBV13 with TRBJ1-2; TRBD1 agrees at 7 bases. The CDR3 contains 14 residues. Germline trimming cut 1 base from V and 3 bases from J; bases unmatched to any gene: 2. Germline V CDR1 and CDR2: PRHDT, FYEKMQ (reference sequence). The CDR3 region has the DNA TGTGCCAGCAGCTTAGAAGGGACAGACTATGGCTACACCTTC. It is translated as CASSLEGTDYGYTF.

The chain carries TRBV19 and TRBJ2-7; TRBD1 aligns across 7 bases. With V trimmed by 4 bases and J by 5 bases, 14 bases remained unmatched. Germline CDR1 is LNHDA and CDR2 is SQIVND (reference sequence). CDR3 length: 16 amino acids. The CDR3 region has the DNA TGTGCCAGTAGTACCGTGTGGTGGGGACAGTCCCACGAGCAGTACTTC. Translation: CASSTVWWGQSHEQYF.

The rearrangement links TRBV25-1 to TRBJ1-3, with TRBD1 matching over 8 bases. Trimming took 4 bases from V and 6 from J; bases not matched to a gene: 8. The CDR3 totals 15 residues. From germline, CDR1 is MGHDK and CDR2 SYGVNS. The CDR3 DNA sequence: TGTGCCAGCAGTGCACACGGGACAGGCAAAAACACCATATATTTT. Protein: CASSAHGTGKNTIYF.

The chain uses TRBV2 and TRBJ1-1; 8 bases line up with TRBD1. There are 14 residues in the CDR3. CDR1 and CDR2 from the germline V gene are SNHLY and FYNNEI. V trimming: 7 bases; J trimming: 1 base; junction bases outside the gene matches: 5. This chain's CDR3 is CASNRQGSNTEAFF. The CDR3 DNA reads TGTGCCAGCAATAGACAGGGGTCGAACACTGAAGCTTTCTTT. Complete variable domain (other parts from reference TRBV2 and TRBJ1-1): EPEVTQTPSHQVTQMGQEVILRCVPISNHLYFYWYRQILGQKVEFLVSFYNNEISEKSEIFDDQFSVERPDGSNFTLKIRSTKLEDSAMYFCASNRQGSNTEAFFGQGTRLTVV.

The chain couples TRBV7-2 to TRBJ1-5, with a tentative D call TRBD1 (6 bases). From germline, CDR1 is SGHTA and CDR2 FQGNSA. Trimming took 2 bases from V and 4 from J, leaving 9 bases between them. The CDR3 extends over 14 amino acids. CDR3 coding DNA: TGTGCCAGCAGCTTAACAGGGATAAATCAGCCCCAGCATTTT. Protein product: CASSLTGINQPQHF.

This clone showed up just a few times. The chain couples TRBV7-9 to TRBJ2-6, with 12 bases aligning to TRBD1. CDR3 length: 18 residues. V dropped 7 bases and J dropped 0; count of bases not matched to a gene: 7. Germline V gives CDR1 SEHNR, CDR2 FQNEAQ (reference sequence). This CDR3 is CASTPVGQGASGANVLTF. The CDR3 bases are TGTGCCAGCACCCCGGTGGGACAGGGGGCCTCTGGGGCCAACGTCCTGACTTTC.

The chain combines TRBV5-1 with TRBJ2-7; D is ambiguous. The CDR3 length is 14 residues. Germline-derived CDR1 and CDR2 are SGHRS and YFSETQ. Trimming removed 0 bases from V and 0 bases from J, with 7 bases in between. The CDR3 bases are TGCGCCAGCAGCTTGGATTTTAGCTCCTACGAGCAGTACTTC. The encoded protein is CASSLDFSSYEQYF.

This chain links TRBV13 with TRBJ1-5; tentatively, D is TRBD1 (6 bases). The CDR3 runs to 14 residues. CDR1 and CDR2 (germline): PRHDT, FYEKMQ (reference sequence). V was cut by 5 bases and J by 4 bases, with 12 bases left in between. The CDR3 sequence is CASSTGQRNQPQHF. The DNA for the CDR3 is TGTGCCAGCAGCACAGGACAGAGAAATCAGCCCCAGCATTTT. The variable domain in full, with the rest retrieved from reference TRBV13 and TRBJ1-5, is AAGVIQSPRHLIKEKRETATLKCYPIPRHDTVYWYQQGPGQDPQFLISFYEKMQSDKGSIPDRFSAQQFSDYHSELNMSSLELGDSALYFCASSTGQRNQPQHFGDGTRLSIL.

The J gene is TRBJ1-4, the V gene TRBV14, with TRBD1 identical over 7 bases. Germline V CDR1 and CDR2: SGHDN, FVKESK. The CDR3 loop spans 16 amino acids. V dropped 4 bases and J dropped 0; count of bases not matched to a gene: 5. The DNA for the CDR3 is TGTGCCAGCAGCCCGGGACAGACTGCAACTAATGAAAAACTGTTTTTT. This sequence encodes CASSPGQTATNEKLFF.

The chain is built from TRBV7-2 and TRBJ2-2, with 9 bases aligning to TRBD1. The CDR3 is made up of 14 amino acids. Per the germline V gene, CDR1 is SGHTA and CDR2 is FQGNSA. With 3 bases clipped from V and 7 bases from J, the junction kept 3 bases outside the gene matches. The CDR3 region has the DNA TGTGCCAGCAGCTTTACAGGGGGCGGCGGGGAGCTGTTTTTT. As protein: CASSFTGGGGELFF.

V gene TRBV10-3 combines with J gene TRBJ2-7; 9 nucleotides line up with TRBD2. CDR1 is ENHRY, CDR2 SYGVKD, per germline. V lost 9 bases to trimming and J lost 6 bases; unmatched junction nucleotides: 12. The CDR3 consists of 14 residues. CDR3 amino acids: CAIAPTSGGGEQYF. CDR3 DNA: TGTGCCATTGCTCCGACTAGCGGCGGGGGCGAGCAGTACTTC.

The rearrangement uses TRBV5-8 and TRBJ2-1, with TRBD1 matching over 8 bases. Germline CDR1 reads SGHTS; CDR2 reads YDEGEE. With V trimmed by 3 bases and J by 5 bases, 7 bases remained unmatched. CDR3 length: 15 residues. CDR3 bases: TGTGCCAGCAGCTCCCTTGACAGGGGAAACAATGAGCAGTTCTTC. Translated: CASSSLDRGNNEQFF.

This rearrangement joins TRBV9 to TRBJ2-3, with a possible D match to TRBD1 (5 bases). The CDR3 spans 13 residues. Germline assignment: CDR1 SGDLS and CDR2 YYNGEE. Trimming cost V 0 bases and J 4 bases, with 6 bases left between them. The CDR3 DNA follows: TGTGCCAGCAGCGTAGACAGGTCAGATACGCAGTATTTT. It codes for CASSVDRSDTQYF. Full variable domain (remainder filled in from reference TRBV9 and TRBJ2-3): DSGVTQTPKHLITATGQRVTLRCSPRSGDLSVYWYQQSLDQGLQFLIQYYNGEERAKGNILERFSAQQFPDLHSELNLSSLELGDSALYFCASSVDRSDTQYFGPGTRLTVL.

In this sample, this clone turned up once. V and J are TRBV5-1 and TRBJ1-2; possibly TRBD1 for D (5 bases). Germline lookup yields CDR1 SGHRS and CDR2 YFSETQ. This CDR3 contains 15 residues. V lost 4 bases, J lost 4 bases, and 17 bases lay in between. CDR3 sequence (DNA): TGCGCCAGCAGCGTTGCTCAGGGAAGGGGCTATGGCTACACCTTC. Its protein product is CASSVAQGRGYGYTF.

The gene calls are TRBV5-6 and TRBJ2-7, with D perhaps TRBD2 (6 bases). The V end lost 5 bases, the J end lost 1 base, and 19 bases lay between the germline ends. Germline V lookup: CDR1 SGHDT, CDR2 YYEEEE. The CDR3 is 16 amino acids. CDR3 loop: CASRRRRVDKSYEQYF. CDR3 coding DNA: TGTGCCAGCAGGAGGAGGAGGGTGGATAAATCCTACGAGCAGTACTTC.

The chain has TRBV5-5 and TRBJ2-7; 8 nucleotides align to TRBD1. CDR3 length: 15 residues. V was clipped by 5 bases and J by 4 bases; unmatched bases: 11. The V gene's germline CDR1 is SGHKS and CDR2 YYEKEE (reference sequence). The CDR3 spells CASRQRTGTGYEQYF. For the CDR3, the DNA is TGTGCCAGCAGACAACGGACAGGGACGGGATACGAGCAGTACTTC.

This sequence joins TRBV6-5 and TRBJ2-5; TRBD1 agrees at 7 bases. V was clipped by 5 bases and J by 2 bases; unmatched bases: 5. Germline loops: CDR1 MNHEY, CDR2 SVGAGI. The CDR3 spans 14 residues. CDR3 amino acids: CASSGYRGQETQYF. The CDR3 DNA reads as TGTGCCAGCAGTGGATACAGGGGACAAGAGACCCAGTACTTC.

CDR3 sequence (DNA): TGTGCCAGCAGTTTCCAAGGGGTGCCCAACACTGAAGCTTTCTTT. It codes for CASSFQGVPNTEAFF. The chain couples TRBV27 to TRBJ1-1; weak D call: TRBD1 (5 bases). In germline, CDR1 is MNHEY, CDR2 SMNVEV (reference sequence). V shed 3 bases and J shed 2 bases, with 13 bases lying between them. The CDR3 runs 15 residues.

The chain uses TRBV5-1 and TRBJ1-2, with D possibly TRBD1 on 6 matching bases. The CDR3 is 14 amino acids. Deletions cut 0 bases from V and 2 bases from J, with 8 bases between. Germline V gene data show CDR1 as SGHRS and CDR2 as YFSETQ. CDR3 residues: CASSLATGNYGYTF. The CDR3 region has the DNA TGCGCCAGCAGCTTGGCCACAGGGAACTATGGCTACACCTTC.